This T cell receptor beta chain was retrieved from a study of T-cell reconstitution after alpha-beta-depleted transplantation in children. Findings and caveats of the study: T-cell counts and diversity at one year following transplant were attributed mainly to newly produced T cells. Several hundred graft clones that had expanded were reportedly the source of alpha-beta T cells about two months after transplant.

This CDR3 is 17 amino acids long. V lost 2 bases and J 0 bases, leaving 14 bases between the germline ends. About this clonotype itself: Its specificity is not known.

It was with unique molecular identifiers that the TCRbeta library was prepared. Using its own MiXCR run on the PCR reads, TCRdb lists one record per CDR3 protein. The sample holds more than 200,000 distinct CDR3 sequences; about 25% are singletons and the top ten take about 2.6%. This clonotype originated in a girl aged 2 to 9 with Fanconi anemia, due to receive a stem cell transplant. The sample consisted of PBMCs, taken before TCRalphabeta/CD19-depleted stem cell transplant. This chain uses TRBV23-1 with TRBJ2-4; perhaps TRBD2 as D (5 bases). TRBV23-1 carries the ORF label, with uncertain function. The CDR3, as DNA: TGCGCCAGCAGTCAACCAGAGGGAGCAATAGCCAAAAACATTCAGTACTTC. Its translation is CASSQPEGAIAKNIQYF.